Below, 23 T cell receptor beta chains from the same sample are listed, as sequenced in a study of T-cell memory formation after mild COVID-19. TCRdb reanalysed the 5' RACE reads using MiXCR and keeps one entry per CDR3 protein. The sample holds approximately 210,000 distinct CDR3 sequences, around 27% seen once. The sequencing sample was made of PBMCs or a T cell subset sorted from them (not recorded which). The receptors were sampled from an adult woman who had mild COVID-19 (a few samples of this study predate the infection). Cell type and time point are not known.

This clonotype was seen more than once but under ten times. The rearrangement joins TRBV5-1 to TRBJ2-7; no clear D. CDR1 is SGHRS and CDR2 is YFSETQ in the germline V gene. Trimming shortened V by 0 bases and J by 0 bases, and 10 bases separated the two germline ends. CDR3 size: 15 residues. CDR3: CASSLEPGSSYEQYF. In nucleotides, the CDR3 is TGCGCCAGCAGCTTGGAGCCGGGTAGCTCCTACGAGCAGTACTTC.

This clonotype was observed a handful of times. J is TRBJ2-2 and V is TRBV5-1; no clear D gene. This CDR3 has 15 amino acids. The germline gives CDR1 SGHRS, CDR2 YFSETQ. Trimming took off 0 bases at V and 6 bases at J, with 12 bases between the two ends. CDR3 protein: CASSLEPNPAGELFF. As DNA, the CDR3 is TGCGCCAGCAGCTTGGAGCCAAACCCGGCCGGGGAGCTGTTTTTT.

This clonotype showed up just a few times. This sequence joins TRBV2 and TRBJ2-1; TRBD2 aligns across 8 bases. In germline, CDR1 is SNHLY, CDR2 FYNNEI. The CDR3 is made up of 14 amino acids. Trimming cost V 8 bases and J 7 bases; bases outside gene matches: 10. CDR3 DNA sequence: TGTGCCAGCGCCGAGGGCGGGGGGACTAATGAGCAGTTCTTC. Translation: CASAEGGGTNEQFF.

The CDR3, as DNA: TGTGCCGAAACTCACACCGACACCCCCGAGCAGTTCTTC. It encodes CAETHTDTPEQFF. The chain recombines TRBV30 with TRBJ2-1; D is unresolved. This CDR3 is 13 amino acids long. V lost 8 bases to trimming and J lost 10 bases, with 21 bases between them. CDR1 is GTSNPN, CDR2 SVGIG, per germline (reference sequence).

This clonotype came up a few times. The chain carries TRBV15 and TRBJ2-1; unclear D gene. V was trimmed by 0 bases and J by 0 bases, leaving 9 bases between them. Germline CDR1 is LNHNV and CDR2 is YYDKDF (reference sequence). CDR3 length: 16 amino acids. The CDR3 region is CATSRDRASSYNEQFF. CDR3 nucleotide sequence: TGTGCCACCAGCAGAGATCGGGCTAGCTCCTACAATGAGCAGTTCTTC.

This clonotype was detected only a few times. The chain employs TRBV30 and TRBJ1-1; D is unresolved. The CDR3 has 12 residues. The V end was cut by 4 bases, the J end by 1 base, with 7 bases between. CDR1 and CDR2 from the germline V gene are GTSNPN and SVGIG (reference sequence). CDR3 sequence: CAWISANTEAFF. The CDR3, as DNA: TGTGCCTGGATTTCCGCGAACACTGAAGCTTTCTTT.

The chain couples TRBV6-2 or TRBV6-3 to TRBJ1-5; no firm D call. The V gene lost 5 bases and the J gene lost 0 bases, with 14 bases spanning the gap. This CDR3 comprises 16 residues. Per the germline V gene, CDR1 is MNHEY and CDR2 is SVGEGT. CDR3 region: CASSLGGWASNQPQHF. CDR3 bases: TGTGCCAGCAGTCTTGGAGGTTGGGCTAGCAATCAGCCCCAGCATTTT.

This rearrangement joins TRBV7-6 to TRBJ1-1; maybe TRBD1 (5 bases). With 2 bases removed from V and 7 bases from J, the gap between germline ends came to 14 bases. Looked up from germline, CDR1 is SGHVS and CDR2 is FNYEAQ. The CDR3 runs to 14 residues. The CDR3 is CASSLIEGVDEAFF. CDR3 coding DNA: TGTGCCAGCAGCTTAATAGAAGGGGTAGATGAAGCTTTCTTT.

The rearrangement uses TRBV4-1 and TRBJ2-3; D possibly corresponds to TRBD1 (6 bases). Trimming stripped 0 bases from V and 1 base from J, with 20 bases between. Germline V gene data show CDR1 as MGHRA and CDR2 as YSYEKL. There are 19 residues in the CDR3. The CDR3: CASSQDIDRNLLGTDTQYF. In nucleotides, the CDR3 is TGCGCCAGCAGCCAAGATATTGACAGGAACCTACTGGGCACAGATACGCAGTATTTT.

A few counts support this clonotype. The gene calls are TRBV5-1 and TRBJ2-3; the match to TRBD2 covers 9 bases. The V and J ends lost 4 bases and 4 bases, in that order; junction bases with no gene match: 7. The CDR3 contains 15 residues. Germline-derived CDR1 and CDR2 are SGHRS and YFSETQ. CDR3 bases: TGCGCCAGCAGCGGCGGGCGGGGGGGCGCAGATACGCAGTATTTT. This encodes CASSGGRGGADTQYF.

The genes are TRBV4-2 and TRBJ2-5; 7 bases agree with TRBD1. V trimming: 0 bases; J trimming: 5 bases; junction bases outside the gene matches: 12. This CDR3 contains 17 residues. CDR1 is LGHNA, CDR2 YNFKEQ, per germline. The CDR3 DNA is TGTGCCAGCAGCCAAGATACCACTAGACTCAGGGGGGAGACCCAGTACTTC. Amino acids: CASSQDTTRLRGETQYF.

This clonotype was seen more than once but under ten times. The V gene is TRBV11-1, the J gene TRBJ2-3, with 8 nucleotides matching TRBD1. After removal of 7 bases from V and 2 bases from J, the junction contained 8 bases not matched to a gene. This CDR3 spans 15 amino acids. The germline V gene encodes CDR1 SGHAT and CDR2 FQDESV (reference sequence). The CDR3 spells CASNKDRGYTDTQYF. The CDR3 DNA sequence: TGTGCCAGCAACAAAGACAGGGGATACACAGATACGCAGTATTTT.

This clonotype was counted a few times. V and J are TRBV3-1 and TRBJ2-3, with a tentative D call TRBD2 (6 bases). Trimming took 3 bases from V and 10 from J, leaving 23 bases between them. CDR3 length equals 16 residues. Germline V CDR1 and CDR2: LGHDT, YNNKEL (reference sequence). The DNA of the CDR3 is TGTGCCAGCAGCCAGTCCGAGGGAGGTAGGCTAAGGGCGCAGTATTTT. This sequence encodes CASSQSEGGRLRAQYF.

There are a few counts of this clonotype. The rearrangement joins TRBV6-5 to TRBJ1-3, with 10 bases aligning to TRBD1. Per germline, CDR1 MNHEY and CDR2 SVGAGI. The CDR3 is made up of 16 amino acids. V was pared by 4 bases and J by 0 bases, with 3 bases of the junction left unmatched. CDR3: CASSLGQGLSGNTIYF. DNA of the CDR3: TGTGCCAGCAGTTTGGGACAGGGGCTCTCTGGAAACACCATATATTTT.

The rearrangement joins TRBV20-1 to TRBJ1-1, with TRBD1 matching 7 bases. CDR3 size: 14 residues. Germline V CDR1 and CDR2: DFQATT, SNEGSKA (reference sequence). The V segment lost 0 bases and the J segment 7 bases; nucleotides outside the gene matches: 8. The CDR3 reads CSARDRQGVIEAFF. In DNA form, the CDR3 reads TGCAGTGCTAGAGATCGGCAGGGGGTGATTGAAGCTTTCTTT.

The J gene is TRBJ1-1, the V gene TRBV27; 11 nucleotides agree with TRBD1. The germline CDR1 and CDR2 sequences are MNHEY and SMNVEV (reference sequence). The CDR3 sequence is 16 residues long. V shed 5 bases and J 5 bases; nucleotides not matched to a gene: 10. CDR3 loop: CASSGRTGGAGTEAFF. CDR3 bases: TGTGCCAGCAGTGGACGGACAGGGGGCGCCGGTACTGAAGCTTTCTTT.

The gene calls are TRBV2 and TRBJ2-1; TRBD1 might be the D (6 bases). CDR1 is SNHLY, CDR2 FYNNEI, per germline. The CDR3 loop spans 11 amino acids. The V end lost 7 bases, the J end lost 12 bases, and 13 bases lay between the germline ends. The CDR3 sequence is CASNVQGWQFF. CDR3 coding DNA: TGTGCCAGCAACGTACAGGGTTGGCAGTTCTTC.

The rearrangement joins TRBV2 to TRBJ2-2, with a possible D match to TRBD1 (5 bases). Germline CDR1 SNHLY, CDR2 FYNNEI. The germline V and J ends were trimmed by 0 bases and 1 base, with 9 bases remaining between them. The CDR3 has 16 amino acids. CDR3 sequence: CASSEAVGVNTGELFF. The CDR3 DNA reads as TGTGCCAGCAGTGAAGCTGTAGGGGTGAACACCGGGGAGCTGTTTTTT.

The J gene is TRBJ2-1, the V gene TRBV19; no clear D gene. Germline assignment: CDR1 LNHDA and CDR2 SQIVND (reference sequence). This CDR3 region has 15 residues. Trimming removed 4 bases from V and 9 bases from J, with 19 bases in between. In DNA, the CDR3 is TGTGCCAGTAGTACGGCCGCCTGGGCCCTGGGTGAGCAGTTCTTC. This encodes CASSTAAWALGEQFF. The complete variable domain, with remaining parts taken from reference TRBV19 and TRBJ2-1, reads DGGITQSPKYLFRKEGQNVTLSCEQNLNHDAMYWYRQDPGQGLRLIYYSQIVNDFQKGDIAEGYSVSREKKESFPLTVTSAQKNPTAFYLCASSTAAWALGEQFFGPGTRLTVL.

The chain couples TRBV4-3 to TRBJ1-3; TRBD1 is a possible D gene (6 bases). From germline, CDR1 is LGHNA and CDR2 YSLEER. This CDR3 comprises 15 residues. Trimming left V 4 bases short and J 4 bases short, with 14 bases between. CDR3 nucleotides: TGCGCCAGCAGCCTCGGAACAGGGACGGGAAACACCATATATTTT. Translation gives CASSLGTGTGNTIYF.

This clonotype was seen only a few times. The chain is built from TRBV11-2 and TRBJ1-2; D remains unclear. Trimming took off 5 bases at V and 5 bases at J, with 12 bases between the two ends. This CDR3 is 13 amino acids long. The V gene's germline CDR1 is SGHAT and CDR2 FQNNGV. The CDR3 loop reads CASSPPSPYGYTF. In DNA form, the CDR3 reads TGTGCCAGCAGCCCCCCGTCCCCATATGGCTACACCTTC.

The chain has TRBV25-1 and TRBJ2-5; the match to TRBD2 covers 8 bases. V shed 2 bases and J 3 bases; nucleotides not matched to a gene: 8. The germline V gene has CDR1 MGHDK and CDR2 SYGVNS. The CDR3 is 16 residues long. The CDR3 region has the DNA TGTGCCAGCAGTGAACAAGGTAGCGGGGAGAAAGAGACCCAGTACTTC. This sequence encodes CASSEQGSGEKETQYF.

V gene TRBV19 combines with J gene TRBJ2-1; 14 positions agree with TRBD2. CDR1 is LNHDA, CDR2 SQIVND, per germline (reference sequence). The CDR3 has 22 residues. Trimming took 5 bases from V and 0 from J; bases not matched to a gene: 18. CDR3 coding DNA: TGTGCCAGTAGTCTCTGGTCGGGGACTAGCGGGAGCACCGCCAACTCCTACAATGAGCAGTTCTTC. Protein: CASSLWSGTSGSTANSYNEQFF.